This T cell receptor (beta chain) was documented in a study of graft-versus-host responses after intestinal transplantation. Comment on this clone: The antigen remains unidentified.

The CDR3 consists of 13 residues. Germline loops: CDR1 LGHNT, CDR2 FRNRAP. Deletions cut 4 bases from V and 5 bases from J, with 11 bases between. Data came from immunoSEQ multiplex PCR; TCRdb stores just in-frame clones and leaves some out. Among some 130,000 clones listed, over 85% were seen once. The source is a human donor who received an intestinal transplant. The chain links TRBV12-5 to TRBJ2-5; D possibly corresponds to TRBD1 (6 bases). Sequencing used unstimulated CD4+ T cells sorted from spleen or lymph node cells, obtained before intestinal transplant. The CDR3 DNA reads TGTGCTAGTGGTTCCAGGGGTTCCGAGACCCAGTACTTC. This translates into CASGSRGSETQYF.